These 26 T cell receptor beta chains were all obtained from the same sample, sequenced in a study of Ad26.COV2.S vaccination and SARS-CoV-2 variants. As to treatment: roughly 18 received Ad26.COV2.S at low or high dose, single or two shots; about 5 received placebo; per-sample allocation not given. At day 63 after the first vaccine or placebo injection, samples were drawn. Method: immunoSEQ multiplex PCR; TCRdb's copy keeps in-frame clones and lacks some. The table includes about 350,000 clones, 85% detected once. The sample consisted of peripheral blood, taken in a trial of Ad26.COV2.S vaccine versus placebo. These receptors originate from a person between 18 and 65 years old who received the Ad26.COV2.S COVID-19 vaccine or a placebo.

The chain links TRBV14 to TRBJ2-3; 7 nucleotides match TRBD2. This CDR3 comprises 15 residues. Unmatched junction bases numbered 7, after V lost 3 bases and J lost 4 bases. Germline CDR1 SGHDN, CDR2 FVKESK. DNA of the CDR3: TGTGCCAGCAGCCATCTAGCGGAGGTCCCAGATACGCAGTATTTT. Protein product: CASSHLAEVPDTQYF. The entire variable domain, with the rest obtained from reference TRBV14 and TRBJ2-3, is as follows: EAGVTQFPSHSVIEKGQTVTLRCDPISGHDNLYWYRRVMGKEIKFLLHFVKESKQDESGMPNNRFLAERTGGTYSTLKVQPAELEDSGVYFCASSHLAEVPDTQYFGPGTRLTVL.

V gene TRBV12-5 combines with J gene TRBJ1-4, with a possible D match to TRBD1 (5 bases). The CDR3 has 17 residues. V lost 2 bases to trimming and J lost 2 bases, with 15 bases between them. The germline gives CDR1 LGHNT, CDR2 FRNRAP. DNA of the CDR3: TGTGCTAGTGGTTTGCCACCGAGGGGTGGGACTAATGAAAAACTGTTTTTT. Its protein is CASGLPPRGGTNEKLFF. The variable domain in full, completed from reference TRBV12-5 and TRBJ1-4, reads DARVTQTPRHKVTEMGQEVTMRCQPILGHNTVFWYRQTMMQGLELLAYFRNRAPLDDSGMPKDRFSAEMPDATLATLKIQPSEPRDSAVYFCASGLPPRGGTNEKLFFGSGTQLSVL.

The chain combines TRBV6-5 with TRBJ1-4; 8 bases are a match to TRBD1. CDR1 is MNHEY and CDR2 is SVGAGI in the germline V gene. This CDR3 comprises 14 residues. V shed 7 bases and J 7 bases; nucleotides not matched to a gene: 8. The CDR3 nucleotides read TGTGCCAGCACTTTTCGGACAGGGAGTGAAAAACTGTTTTTT. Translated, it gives CASTFRTGSEKLFF.

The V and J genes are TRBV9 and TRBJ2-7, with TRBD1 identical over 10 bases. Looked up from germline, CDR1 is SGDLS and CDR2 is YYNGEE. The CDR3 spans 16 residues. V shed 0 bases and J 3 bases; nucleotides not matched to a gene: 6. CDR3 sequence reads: CASSVAGTGEVYEQYF. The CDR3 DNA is TGTGCCAGCAGCGTAGCGGGGACAGGGGAGGTCTACGAGCAGTACTTC. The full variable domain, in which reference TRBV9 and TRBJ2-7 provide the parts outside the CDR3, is DSGVTQTPKHLITATGQRVTLRCSPRSGDLSVYWYQQSLDQGLQFLIQYYNGEERAKGNILERFSAQQFPDLHSELNLSSLELGDSALYFCASSVAGTGEVYEQYFGPGTRLTVT.

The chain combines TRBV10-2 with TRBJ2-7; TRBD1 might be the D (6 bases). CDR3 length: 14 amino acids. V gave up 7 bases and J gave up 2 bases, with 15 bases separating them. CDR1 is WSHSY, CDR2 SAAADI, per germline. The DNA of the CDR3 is TGCGCCAGCACTACTCCGGGACAACCCTACGAGCAGTACTTC. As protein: CASTTPGQPYEQYF.

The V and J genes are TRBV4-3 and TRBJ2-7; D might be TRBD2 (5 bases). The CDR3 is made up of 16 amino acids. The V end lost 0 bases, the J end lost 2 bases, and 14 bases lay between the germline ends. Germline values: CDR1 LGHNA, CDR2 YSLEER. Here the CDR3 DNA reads TGCGCCAGCAGCCAAGATCTTGGTAGCGAGACCTACGAGCAGTACTTC. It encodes CASSQDLGSETYEQYF.

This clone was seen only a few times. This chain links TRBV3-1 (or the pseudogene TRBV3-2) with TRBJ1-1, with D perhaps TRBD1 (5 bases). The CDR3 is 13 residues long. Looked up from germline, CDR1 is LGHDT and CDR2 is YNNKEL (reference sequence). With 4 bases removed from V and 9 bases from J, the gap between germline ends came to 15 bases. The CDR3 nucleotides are TGTGCCAGCAGCCGTTCCGGGGACGGCAAAGCTTTCTTT. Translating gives CASSRSGDGKAFF.

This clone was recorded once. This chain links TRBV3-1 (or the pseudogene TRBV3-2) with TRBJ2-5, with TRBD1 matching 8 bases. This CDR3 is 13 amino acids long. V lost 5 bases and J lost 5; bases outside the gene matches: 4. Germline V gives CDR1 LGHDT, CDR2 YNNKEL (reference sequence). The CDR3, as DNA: TGTGCCAGCAGCAGGTGGACAGGGGAGACCCAGTACTTC. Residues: CASSRWTGETQYF.

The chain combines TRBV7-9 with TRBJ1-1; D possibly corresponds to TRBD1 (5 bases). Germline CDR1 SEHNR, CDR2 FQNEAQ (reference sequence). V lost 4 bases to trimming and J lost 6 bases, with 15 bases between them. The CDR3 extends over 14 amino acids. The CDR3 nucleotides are TGTGCCAGCAGCTCCCATTCGGGGGGGGCTGAAGCTTTCTTT. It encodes CASSSHSGGAEAFF.

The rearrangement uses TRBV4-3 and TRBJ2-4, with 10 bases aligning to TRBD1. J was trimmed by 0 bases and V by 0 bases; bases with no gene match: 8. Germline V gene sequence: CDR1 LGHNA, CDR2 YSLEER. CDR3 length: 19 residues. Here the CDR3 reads CASSQEGIRDRGAKNIQYF. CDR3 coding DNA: TGCGCCAGCAGCCAAGAGGGCATCCGGGACAGGGGAGCCAAAAACATTCAGTACTTC.

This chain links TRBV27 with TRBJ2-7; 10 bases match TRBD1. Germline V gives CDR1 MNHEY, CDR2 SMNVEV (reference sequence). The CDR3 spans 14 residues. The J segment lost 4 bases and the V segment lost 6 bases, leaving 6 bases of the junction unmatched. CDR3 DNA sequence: TGTGCCAGCAGCCTTGACAGGGGGCAGTACGAGCAGTACTTC. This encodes CASSLDRGQYEQYF.

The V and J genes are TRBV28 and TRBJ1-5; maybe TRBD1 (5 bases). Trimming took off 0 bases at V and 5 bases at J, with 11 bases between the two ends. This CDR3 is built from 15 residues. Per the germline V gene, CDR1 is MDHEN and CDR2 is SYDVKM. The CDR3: CASSLWGRGDQPQHF. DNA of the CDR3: TGTGCCAGCAGTTTATGGGGACGTGGAGATCAGCCCCAGCATTTT.

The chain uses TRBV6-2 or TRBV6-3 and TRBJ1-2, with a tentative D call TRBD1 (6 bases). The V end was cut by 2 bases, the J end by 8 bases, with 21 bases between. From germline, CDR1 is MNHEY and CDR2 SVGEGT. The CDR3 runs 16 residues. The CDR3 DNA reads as TGTGCCAGCAGTTACCGTGTCAGGGGCCGCTGGTGGGGCTACACCTTC. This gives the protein CASSYRVRGRWWGYTF.

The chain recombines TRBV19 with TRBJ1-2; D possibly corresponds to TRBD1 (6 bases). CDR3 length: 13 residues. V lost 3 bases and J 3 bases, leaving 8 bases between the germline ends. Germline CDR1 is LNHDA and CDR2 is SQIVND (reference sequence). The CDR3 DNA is TGTGCCAGTAGTATGGACAGCTACTATGGCTACACCTTC. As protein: CASSMDSYYGYTF.

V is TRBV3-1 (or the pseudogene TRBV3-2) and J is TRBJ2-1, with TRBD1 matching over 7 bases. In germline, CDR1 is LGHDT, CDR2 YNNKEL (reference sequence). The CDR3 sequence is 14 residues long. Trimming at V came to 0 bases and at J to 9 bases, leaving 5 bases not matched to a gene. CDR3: CASSQENRGSEQFF. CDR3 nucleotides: TGTGCCAGCAGCCAAGAAAACAGGGGCAGTGAGCAGTTCTTC.

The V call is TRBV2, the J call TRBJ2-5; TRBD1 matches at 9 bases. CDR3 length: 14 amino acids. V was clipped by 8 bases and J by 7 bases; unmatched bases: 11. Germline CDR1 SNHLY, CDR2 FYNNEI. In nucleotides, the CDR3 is TGTGCCAGCCGCCGGGACAGGGATGTTGGGACCCAGTACTTC. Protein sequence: CASRRDRDVGTQYF.

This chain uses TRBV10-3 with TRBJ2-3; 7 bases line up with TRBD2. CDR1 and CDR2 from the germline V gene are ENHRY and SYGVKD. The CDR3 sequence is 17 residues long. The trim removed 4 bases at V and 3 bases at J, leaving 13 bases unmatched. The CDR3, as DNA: TGTGCCATCAGTGGCTACGATGCGGGGCGGGGGACAGATACGCAGTATTTT. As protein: CAISGYDAGRGTDTQYF.

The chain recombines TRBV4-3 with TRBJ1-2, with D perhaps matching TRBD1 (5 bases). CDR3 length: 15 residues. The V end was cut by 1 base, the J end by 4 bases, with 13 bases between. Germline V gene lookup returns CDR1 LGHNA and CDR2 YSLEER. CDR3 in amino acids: CASSQGRGRAYGYTF. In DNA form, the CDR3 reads TGCGCCAGCAGCCAAGGACGGGGCAGGGCCTATGGCTACACCTTC.

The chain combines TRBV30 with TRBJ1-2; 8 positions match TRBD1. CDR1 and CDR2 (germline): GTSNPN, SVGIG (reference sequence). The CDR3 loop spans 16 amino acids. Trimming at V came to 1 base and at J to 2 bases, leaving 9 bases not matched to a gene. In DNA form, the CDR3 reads TGTGCCTGGAGTGCCCGTGCAGGGGGCAAGAACTATGGCTACACCTTC. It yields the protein CAWSARAGGKNYGYTF.

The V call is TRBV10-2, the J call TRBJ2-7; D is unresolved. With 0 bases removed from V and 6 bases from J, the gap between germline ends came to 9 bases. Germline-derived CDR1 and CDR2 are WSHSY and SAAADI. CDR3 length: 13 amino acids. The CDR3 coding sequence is TGCGCCAGCAGTGAGTCACGCGACATCGAGCAGTACTTC. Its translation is CASSESRDIEQYF.

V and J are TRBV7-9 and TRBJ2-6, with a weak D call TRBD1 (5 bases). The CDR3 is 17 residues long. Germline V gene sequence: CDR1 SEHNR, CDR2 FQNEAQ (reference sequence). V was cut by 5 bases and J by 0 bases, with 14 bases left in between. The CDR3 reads CASSTQGGTSGANVLTF. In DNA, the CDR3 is TGTGCCAGCAGCACCCAGGGTGGTACCTCTGGGGCCAACGTCCTGACTTTC.

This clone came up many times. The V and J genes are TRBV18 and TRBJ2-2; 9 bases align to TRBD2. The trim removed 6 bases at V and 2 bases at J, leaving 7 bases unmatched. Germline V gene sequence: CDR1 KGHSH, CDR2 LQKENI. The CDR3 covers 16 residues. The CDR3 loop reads CASSRSSGANTGELFF. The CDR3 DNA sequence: TGTGCCAGCTCGCGATCTAGCGGGGCAAACACCGGGGAGCTGTTTTTT.

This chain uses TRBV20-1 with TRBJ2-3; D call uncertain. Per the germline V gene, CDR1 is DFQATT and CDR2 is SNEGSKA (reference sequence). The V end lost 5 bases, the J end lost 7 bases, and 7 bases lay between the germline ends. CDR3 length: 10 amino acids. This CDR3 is CSALENTQYF. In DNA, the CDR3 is TGCAGTGCTTTGGAGAATACGCAGTATTTT.

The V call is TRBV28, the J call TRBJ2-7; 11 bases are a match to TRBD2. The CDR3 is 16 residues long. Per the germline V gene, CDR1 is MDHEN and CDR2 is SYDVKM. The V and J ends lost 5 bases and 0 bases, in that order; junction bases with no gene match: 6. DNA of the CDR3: TGTGCCAGCAGTCCCCTGGGGACTAGCGGCTCCTACGAGCAGTACTTC. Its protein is CASSPLGTSGSYEQYF.

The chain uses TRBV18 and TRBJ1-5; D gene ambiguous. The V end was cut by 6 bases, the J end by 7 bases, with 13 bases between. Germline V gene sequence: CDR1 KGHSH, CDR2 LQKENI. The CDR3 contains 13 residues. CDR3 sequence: CASSQGSNQPQHF. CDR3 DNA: TGTGCCAGCTCCCAAGGTTCGAACCAGCCCCAGCATTTT.

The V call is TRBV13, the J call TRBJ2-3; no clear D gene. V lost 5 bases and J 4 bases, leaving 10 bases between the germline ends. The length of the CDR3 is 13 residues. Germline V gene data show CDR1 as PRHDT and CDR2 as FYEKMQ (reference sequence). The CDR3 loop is CASSLPVSDTQYF. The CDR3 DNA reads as TGTGCCAGCAGCCTACCAGTTTCAGATACGCAGTATTTT.